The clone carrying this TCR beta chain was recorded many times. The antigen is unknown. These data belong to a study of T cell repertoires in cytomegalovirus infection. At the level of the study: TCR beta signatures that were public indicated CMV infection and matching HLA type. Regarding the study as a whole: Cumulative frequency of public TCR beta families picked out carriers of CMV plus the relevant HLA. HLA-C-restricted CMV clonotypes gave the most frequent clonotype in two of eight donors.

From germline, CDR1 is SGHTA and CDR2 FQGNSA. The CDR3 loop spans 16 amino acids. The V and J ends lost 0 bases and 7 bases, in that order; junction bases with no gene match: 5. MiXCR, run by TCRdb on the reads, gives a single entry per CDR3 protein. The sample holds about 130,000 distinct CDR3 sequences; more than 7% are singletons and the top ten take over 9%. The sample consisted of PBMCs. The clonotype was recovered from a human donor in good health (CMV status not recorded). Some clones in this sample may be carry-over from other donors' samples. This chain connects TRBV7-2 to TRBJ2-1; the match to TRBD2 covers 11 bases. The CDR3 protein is CASSLALAGGWNEQFF. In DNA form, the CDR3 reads TGTGCCAGCAGCTTAGCGCTAGCGGGGGGATGGAATGAGCAGTTCTTC.